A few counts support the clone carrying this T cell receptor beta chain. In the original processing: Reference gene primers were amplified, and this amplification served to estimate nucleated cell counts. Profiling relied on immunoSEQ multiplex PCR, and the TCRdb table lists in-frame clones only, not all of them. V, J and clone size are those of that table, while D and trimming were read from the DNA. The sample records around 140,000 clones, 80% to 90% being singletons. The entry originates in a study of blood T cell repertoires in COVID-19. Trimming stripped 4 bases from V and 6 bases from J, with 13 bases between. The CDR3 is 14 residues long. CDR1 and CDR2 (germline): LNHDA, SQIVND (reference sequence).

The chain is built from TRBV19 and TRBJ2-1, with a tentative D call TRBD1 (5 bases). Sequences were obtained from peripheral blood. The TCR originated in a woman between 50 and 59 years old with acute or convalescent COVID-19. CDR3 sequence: CASSTPQEFNEQFF. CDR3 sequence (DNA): TGTGCCAGTAGTACCCCACAGGAGTTCAATGAGCAGTTCTTC. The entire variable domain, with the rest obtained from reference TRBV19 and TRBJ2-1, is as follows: DGGITQSPKYLFRKEGQNVTLSCEQNLNHDAMYWYRQDPGQGLRLIYYSQIVNDFQKGDIAEGYSVSREKKESFPLTVTSAQKNPTAFYLCASSTPQEFNEQFFGPGTRLTVL.